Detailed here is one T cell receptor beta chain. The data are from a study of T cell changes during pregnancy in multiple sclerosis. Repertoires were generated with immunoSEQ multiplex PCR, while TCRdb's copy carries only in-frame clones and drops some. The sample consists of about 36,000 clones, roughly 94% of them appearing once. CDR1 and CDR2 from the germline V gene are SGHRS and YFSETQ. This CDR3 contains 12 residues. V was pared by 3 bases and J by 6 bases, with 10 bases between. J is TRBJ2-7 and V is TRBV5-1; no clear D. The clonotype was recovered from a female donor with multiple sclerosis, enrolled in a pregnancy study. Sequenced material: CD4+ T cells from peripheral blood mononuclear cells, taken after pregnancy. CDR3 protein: CASSSGLIEQYF. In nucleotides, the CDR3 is TGCGCCAGCAGCTCTGGTCTAATCGAGCAGTACTTC. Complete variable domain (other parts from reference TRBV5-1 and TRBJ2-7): KAGVTQTPRYLIKTRGQQVTLSCSPISGHRSVSWYQQTPGQGLQFLFEYFSETQRNKGNFPGRFSGRQFSNSRSEMNVSTLELGDSALYLCASSSGLIEQYFGPGTRLTVT.